The subject of this entry is one T cell receptor beta chain. Its matching antigen is unknown. One entry per CDR3 protein results from TCRdb running MiXCR on the 5' RACE reads. There are around 310,000 distinct CDR3 sequences in the sample; 20% to 25% occur only once, and about 21% lies in the top ten. Trimming removed 2 bases from V and 3 bases from J, with 14 bases in between. Germline values: CDR1 SSHAT, CDR2 FNYEAQ (reference sequence). The CDR3 consists of 16 residues. The data were taken from a study of T-cell memory formation after mild COVID-19. Study-wide findings and caveats: CM and EM subsets held most contracting CD4+ clones; EMRA held CD8+ ones. Pre-infection memory held some responding clones, suggesting pre-existing cross-reactive T cells responded.

The origin of this receptor is a man between 18 and 29 years old who had mild COVID-19 (a few samples of this study predate the infection). Cell type and time point are not known. Sequencing input: PBMCs or a T cell subset sorted from them (not recorded which). V usage is TRBV7-7 and J usage is TRBJ2-1; TRBD1 might be the D (5 bases). The CDR3 DNA reads TGTGCCAGCAGCTTAAACACAGGCACTATCTACAATGAGCAGTTCTTC. Protein product: CASSLNTGTIYNEQFF.